This T cell receptor beta chain was retrieved from a study of T cell clonotyping in hematopoietic cell transplantation. Produced via immunoSEQ multiplex PCR; TCRdb's table is partial and in-frame only. The data hold 8,000 to 8,500 clones, with about 89% observed a single time. Note on this clone: Its antigen is as yet unknown.

Deletions cut 1 base from V and 4 bases from J, with 11 bases between. CDR3 size: 14 residues. CDR1 is SNHLY, CDR2 FYNNEI, per germline. Findings and caveats of the study: No sorting was done, leaving CD4 and CD8 contributions mixed. At the given depth, recipient repertoires were over 95% de novo clonotypes. Graft donor and pretransplant recipient Inverse Simpson Index values predicted broader posttransplant TCR diversity. After transplant, recipient diversity fell while pathologically expanded clonotypes grew through day 180.

This sequence originates from a male patient aged 55 to 69 who had an allogeneic stem cell transplant from a related donor, so the T cells may come from the graft donor. Some clones in this sample may be carry-over from other donors' samples. The specimen comprised peripheral blood mononuclear cells, sampled at the time of graft-versus-host disease after allogeneic stem cell transplant. The chain has TRBV2 and TRBJ2-7; possible D gene TRBD2, 6 bases. The CDR3 protein is CASSEGGGWYEQYF. Written as DNA, the CDR3 is TGTGCCAGCAGTGAAGGTGGAGGGTGGTACGAGCAGTACTTC.